A selection of T cell receptor beta chains follows, all from one sample in a study of blood T cell repertoires in COVID-19. Sequencing was performed with immunoSEQ multiplex PCR; in TCRdb, only in-frame clones are kept and a portion is missing. The sample includes a few hundred thousand clones, 90% of them seen just once. Sequencing was carried out using PBMCs or T cells enriched from blood (not recorded which). These receptors all come from a man younger than 45 who had been exposed to COVID-19. Both conserved end residues are part of each CDR3. D genes are given only for firm matches. Size tells how often a clone was seen (once, few, many) or the class of an expanded clone, and some rows leave it out.

len,v_gene,d_gene,j_gene,abundance,CDR3nt,CDR3aa
16,TRBV5-1,-,TRBJ1-3,-,TGCGCCAGCAGCTCATCCCGGGATTCCTCTGGAAACACCATATATTTT,CASSSSRDSSGNTIYF
17,TRBV15,TRBD1,TRBJ1-1,-,TGTGCCACCAGCAGGCTCGGACAGGTGGAGTTCGATCCTGAAGCTTTCTTT,CATSRLGQVEFDPEAFF
13,TRBV5-4,-,TRBJ1-4,-,TGTGCCAGCGGCTTGGGAGTTAATGAAAAACTGTTTTTT,CASGLGVNEKLFF
13,TRBV6-5,TRBD1,TRBJ2-7,-,TGTGCCAGCAGGGTGACAGGGGTCTACGAGCAGTACTTC,CASRVTGVYEQYF
16,TRBV11-2,-,TRBJ2-3,once,TGTGCCAGCAGCTTAGGAGATTATATTAGCACAGATACGCAGTATTTT,CASSLGDYISTDTQYF
11,TRBV24-1,-,TRBJ2-1,-,TGTGCCACCGGGCTGGGTAATGAGCAGTTCTTC,CATGLGNEQFF
14,TRBV5-5,TRBD1,TRBJ1-1,-,TGTGCCAGCAGCCGTACAGGGGTGAACACTGAAGCTTTCTTT,CASSRTGVNTEAFF
13,TRBV10-2,-,TRBJ2-5,-,TGCGCCAGCAGCGGAGGAGGGAGCGAGACCCAGTACTTC,CASSGGGSETQYF
15,TRBV7-9,TRBD1,TRBJ1-2,-,TGTGCCAGCAGCCCTTCCGAGGGGGCGCGACGCGGCTACACCTTC,CASSPSEGARRGYTF
13,TRBV7-9,-,TRBJ1-2,-,TGTGCCAGCAGCTTAGAGGAGACAGTTGGCTACACCTTC,CASSLEETVGYTF
13,TRBV11-2,-,TRBJ2-5,-,TGTGCCAGCAGCTTAAGAGCCGGAGAGACCCAGTACTTC,CASSLRAGETQYF
15,TRBV7-2,-,TRBJ2-3,many,TGTGCCAGCAGCTTAGGACCCTCTAGTAGCCGGCCGCAGTATTTT,CASSLGPSSSRPQYF
11,TRBV20-1,-,TRBJ1-2,-,TGCATTGGGGAGGGCAACTATGGCTACACCTTC,CIGEGNYGYTF
13,TRBV3-1/TRBV3-2,TRBD1,TRBJ1-2,-,TGTGCCAGCAGCCACCGGGACAGGGGTGGCTACACCTTC,CASSHRDRGGYTF
15,TRBV3-1/TRBV3-2,TRBD1,TRBJ1-1,-,TGTGCCAGCAGCCCTCACAGGGGGCAGAACACTGAAGCTTTCTTT,CASSPHRGQNTEAFF
18,TRBV4-2,-,TRBJ2-1,-,TGTGCCAGCAGCCAGATCCAAGGGGGGGTCAGCTCCTACAATGAGCAGTTCTTC,CASSQIQGGVSSYNEQFF
14,TRBV6-1,-,TRBJ1-1,-,TGTGCCAGCAGTGAATGGGGGCAGGGGACTGAAGCTTTCTTT,CASSEWGQGTEAFF
15,TRBV27,-,TRBJ1-6,few,TGTGCCAGCAGTCCGACAGGTCTCATTAATTCACCCCTCCACTTT,CASSPTGLINSPLHF
15,TRBV6-5,TRBD1,TRBJ1-1,-,TGTGCCAGCAGCCTGGACAGGGGGGAAGGCACTGAAGCTTTCTTT,CASSLDRGEGTEAFF
16,TRBV10-2,TRBD2,TRBJ2-3,-,TGCGCCAGCCAGGGAACGCGGGGGGGCCTGGCAGATACGCAGTATTTT,CASQGTRGGLADTQYF
16,TRBV11-2,TRBD2,TRBJ2-2,-,TGTGCCAGCACCTTAGTGAGCGGGGGGGGCACCGGGGAGCTGTTTTTT,CASTLVSGGGTGELFF
16,TRBV3-1/TRBV3-2,-,TRBJ2-5,-,TGTGCCAGCAGCCAAGTGCCCGGTCCACCCGTACAGACCCAGTACTTC,CASSQVPGPPVQTQYF
13,TRBV7-9,-,TRBJ1-4,-,TGTGCCAGCAGTCCGACAGCTAATGAAAAACTGTTTTTT,CASSPTANEKLFF
15,TRBV5-5,-,TRBJ2-7,once,TGTGCCAGCAGCTTGGTTGGCAGGGTAGGGTACGAGCAGTACTTC,CASSLVGRVGYEQYF
14,TRBV7-2,TRBD1,TRBJ1-5,-,TGTGCCAGCAGCCGCGACAGGGGTAATCAGCCCCAGCATTTT,CASSRDRGNQPQHF
15,TRBV4-1,-,TRBJ1-2,-,TGCGCCAGCAGCCAGCTACTGATTGCTAACTATGGCTACACCTTC,CASSQLLIANYGYTF
13,TRBV19,-,TRBJ1-1,-,TGTGCCAGTAGTATCTACGGAGACACTGAAGCTTTCTTT,CASSIYGDTEAFF
16,TRBV4-1,-,TRBJ1-4,-,TGCGCCAGCAGCCAACCCTCCCTGAGGGAGACAGAAAAACTGTTTTTT,CASSQPSLRETEKLFF
17,TRBV3-1/TRBV3-2,-,TRBJ2-2,-,TGTGCCAGCAGCCAAGAAGTAGCCGGATTGAACACCGGGGAGCTGTTTTTT,CASSQEVAGLNTGELFF
15,TRBV2,TRBD2,TRBJ2-7,-,TGTGCCAGCAGTGCGACTAGCGGGGGGTATGGGGAGCAGTACTTC,CASSATSGGYGEQYF
12,TRBV5-4,TRBD1,TRBJ2-7,few,TGTGCCAGCAGCCTAGACAGGGACGAGCAGTACTTC,CASSLDRDEQYF
16,TRBV5-1,-,TRBJ1-1,-,TGCGCCAGCAGCCGAAGAGCACAGGGTCTGAACACTGAAGCTTTCTTT,CASSRRAQGLNTEAFF
16,TRBV21-1,-,TRBJ2-7,-,TGTGCCAGCAGCAAAGAAGGGGCAGGGGGGATCTACGAGCAGTACTTC,CASSKEGAGGIYEQYF
15,TRBV15,-,TRBJ2-3,-,TGTGCCACCAGCAGTTTATCGGCGGAGCCAGATACGCAGTATTTT,CATSSLSAEPDTQYF
16,TRBV7-2,TRBD1,TRBJ1-2,-,TGTGCCAGCAGCTTAGTCCCGGGACAGGGAAACTATGGCTACACCTTC,CASSLVPGQGNYGYTF
16,TRBV4-1,-,TRBJ1-2,-,TGCGCCAGCAGCCTCCTAGGGGCAAGGGGCGACTATGGCTACACCTTC,CASSLLGARGDYGYTF
14,TRBV7-9,TRBD2,TRBJ2-5,once,TGTGCCAGCAGCTTTGCGGGGGGGACGGAGACCCAGTACTTC,CASSFAGGTETQYF
14,TRBV7-6,-,TRBJ1-4,-,TGTGCCAGCAGCTTAGGGACAGATTTTGAAAAACTGTTTTTT,CASSLGTDFEKLFF
13,TRBV5-4,-,TRBJ1-2,-,TGTGCCAGCAGCTTTGCTGGGGGGGCTGGCTACACCTTC,CASSFAGGAGYTF
16,TRBV5-1,TRBD1,TRBJ1-4,-,TGCGCCAGCAACTCCGGGACAGGGGTGACTAATGAAAAACTGTTTTTT,CASNSGTGVTNEKLFF
18,TRBV4-2,TRBD1,TRBJ1-6,-,TGTGCCAGCAGCCAAGGGACGGGACAGAGCTCCTATAATTCACCCCTCCACTTT,CASSQGTGQSSYNSPLHF
14,TRBV4-1,-,TRBJ1-3,once,TGCGCCAGCAGCCAAGAACCGAGCGGAAACACCATATATTTT,CASSQEPSGNTIYF
14,TRBV4-1,TRBD1,TRBJ2-5,once,TGCGCCAGCAGCCGAATAGGACAGGAGGAGACCCAGTACTTC,CASSRIGQEETQYF
15,TRBV3-1/TRBV3-2,-,TRBJ2-7,-,TGTGCCAGCAGCCAAGATTGGGGCAGGGCTCGAGAGCAGTACTTC,CASSQDWGRAREQYF
14,TRBV7-2,-,TRBJ1-2,-,TGTGCCAGCAGCCCGAGTTGGGCCCCCTATGGCTACACCTTC,CASSPSWAPYGYTF
14,TRBV6-5,-,TRBJ1-6,-,TGTGCCAGCACCGACAGCTATAATAATTCACCCCTCCACTTT,CASTDSYNNSPLHF
15,TRBV6-5,-,TRBJ1-3,few,TGTGCCAGCAGTTCCACGCCGGGGAGTGGAAACACCATATATTTT,CASSSTPGSGNTIYF
12,TRBV5-1,-,TRBJ2-7,-,TGCGCCAGCAGCTTGTACGGGTACGAGCAGTACTTC,CASSLYGYEQYF
17,TRBV5-1,TRBD1,TRBJ1-3,once,TGCGCCAGCAGCCCTCGCACAGGGGGCGCATCTGGAAACACCATATATTTT,CASSPRTGGASGNTIYF
12,TRBV5-1,-,TRBJ1-1,once,TGCGCCAGCACCAACGGGAAGTTTGAAGCTTTCTTT,CASTNGKFEAFF
13,TRBV7-9,-,TRBJ1-2,-,TGTGCCAGCAATAGGGGCAGGGCGTATGGCTACACCTTC,CASNRGRAYGYTF